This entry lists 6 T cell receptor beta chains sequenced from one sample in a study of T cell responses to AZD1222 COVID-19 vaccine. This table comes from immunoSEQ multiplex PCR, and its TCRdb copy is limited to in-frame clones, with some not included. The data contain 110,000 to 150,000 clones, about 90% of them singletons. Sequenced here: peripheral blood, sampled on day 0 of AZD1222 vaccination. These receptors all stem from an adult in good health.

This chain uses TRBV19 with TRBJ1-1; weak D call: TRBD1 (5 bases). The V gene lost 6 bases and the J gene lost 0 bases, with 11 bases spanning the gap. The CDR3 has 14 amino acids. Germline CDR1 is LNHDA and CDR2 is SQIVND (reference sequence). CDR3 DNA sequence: TGTGCCAGTAGATCCCGGGGGGTGAACACTGAAGCTTTCTTT. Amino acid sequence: CASRSRGVNTEAFF.

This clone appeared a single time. CDR3 amino acids: CASSEARASRSPLHF. The CDR3 nucleotides are TGTGCCAGCAGTGAAGCTCGGGCCTCGAGATCACCCCTCCACTTT. V is TRBV6-1 and J is TRBJ1-6; D gene uncertain. CDR1 and CDR2 (germline): MNHNS, SASEGT. CDR3 size: 15 residues. With 0 bases removed from V and 10 bases from J, the gap between germline ends came to 13 bases.

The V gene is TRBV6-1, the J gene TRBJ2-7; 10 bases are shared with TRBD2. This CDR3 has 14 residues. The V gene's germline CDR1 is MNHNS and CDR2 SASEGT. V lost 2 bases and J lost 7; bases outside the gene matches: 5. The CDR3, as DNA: TGTGCCAGCAGTGAACTAGCGGGAGTTGAGGAGCAGTACTTC. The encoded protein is CASSELAGVEEQYF.

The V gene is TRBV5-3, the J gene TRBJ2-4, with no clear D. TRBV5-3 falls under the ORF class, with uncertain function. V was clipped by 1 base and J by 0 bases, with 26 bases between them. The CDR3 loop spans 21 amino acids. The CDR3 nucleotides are TGTGCCAGAAGCTTGTTAGGAAACCGTACCTATCGAGATTCAGCCAAAAACATTCAGTACTTC. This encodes CARSLLGNRTYRDSAKNIQYF.

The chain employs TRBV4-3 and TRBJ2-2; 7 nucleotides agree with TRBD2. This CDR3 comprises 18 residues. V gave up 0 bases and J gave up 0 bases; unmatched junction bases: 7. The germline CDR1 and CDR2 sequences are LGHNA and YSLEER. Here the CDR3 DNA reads TGCGCCAGCAGCCAAGATCTCGGGGGGTCGGCGAACACCGGGGAGCTGTTTTTT. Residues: CASSQDLGGSANTGELFF.

The CDR3 DNA follows: TGTGCCAGCAGCCTTACCACGGGTAGCTCTGGAAACACCATATATTTT. It specifies CASSLTTGSSGNTIYF. This chain joins TRBV3-1 (or the pseudogene TRBV3-2) and TRBJ1-3; D remains unclear. Trimming cost V 4 bases and J 0 bases, with 13 bases left between them. Germline lookup yields CDR1 LGHDT and CDR2 YNNKEL (reference sequence). The CDR3 is made up of 16 amino acids.